This T cell receptor (beta chain) was identified during a study of cytomegalovirus exposure and HLA in healthy donors. Turning to the study itself: The study placed about four fifths of its 398 genotyped donors in the Caucasian-associated ancestry cluster.

Regarding the study as a whole: Researchers counted around 160 TCR beta chains as cytomegalovirus-associated. Some V segments, TRBV6-2 and TRBV6-3 among them, were indistinguishable and were therefore excluded. Earlier results showed most TCR beta V segments being productive about 90% or about 30% of the time.

This PCR relied on a set of 60 Vbeta primers and 13 Jbeta primers. Assay: immunoSEQ multiplex PCR; the TCRdb copy retains only in-frame clones and omits some. The repertoire holds approximately 160,000 clones, with roughly 87% as singletons. Germline CDR1 KGHSH, CDR2 LQKENI. V was cut by 6 bases and J by 3 bases, with 11 bases left in between. The CDR3 extends over 13 amino acids. Turning to this clone: Its antigen remains unidentified.

This rearrangement joins TRBV18 to TRBJ1-2; D ambiguous. Input material: PBMCs. The clonotype was recovered from a middle-aged man in good health and CMV-seropositive. In nucleotides, the CDR3 is TGTGCCAGCTCCCCGGGGAGCGACTATGGCTACACCTTC. It codes for CASSPGSDYGYTF.